The entry below describes one TCR beta chain. The method was immunoSEQ multiplex PCR; TCRdb's version includes in-frame clones alone and lacks a portion of them. The sample lists around 100,000 clones, 80% to 95% occurring once. These data belong to a study of control samples from healthy donors and cancer patients. Germline V CDR1 and CDR2: GTSNPN, SVGIG (reference sequence). Trimming took 2 bases from V and 4 from J; bases not matched to a gene: 4. This CDR3 is built from 13 residues. The sample comprised blood. This receptor was identified in a human donor in good health. The donor label of this sample is uncertain. V is TRBV30 and J is TRBJ1-1, with 7 bases fitting TRBD1. CDR3 residues: CAWSPQGGTEAFF. DNA for the CDR3: TGTGCCTGGAGTCCTCAGGGGGGCACTGAAGCTTTCTTT.